These T cell receptor beta chains were read from a single sample in a study of T cell responses to AZD1222 COVID-19 vaccine. The repertoire was sequenced with immunoSEQ multiplex PCR; TCRdb's copy has only in-frame clones and lacks some. The data show under 150,000 clones, more than 85% seen once. The sequencing used peripheral blood, collected on day 0 of AZD1222 vaccination. The source is an adult in good health. Both conserved end residues are part of each CDR3. Each record gives: CDR3 protein, CDR3 DNA, D gene, J gene, V gene, clone size. The D gene is left open where the match is weak. Clone size is given for some rows only: seen once, a few or many times, or a class if the clone is expanded.

CDR3aa: CASSLELAGGPFF
CDR3nt: TGTGCCAGCAGCTTAGAACTAGCGGGAGGTCCGTTCTTC
d_gene: TRBD2
j_gene: TRBJ2-1
v_gene: TRBV11-2
abundance: NA

CDR3aa: CASSLAGTGEFRGYTF
CDR3nt: TGTGCCAGCAGCTTAGCCGGAACAGGGGAGTTTCGGGGCTACACCTTC
d_gene: TRBD1
j_gene: TRBJ1-2
v_gene: TRBV7-9
abundance: once

CDR3aa: CASSPLDRVGVEAFF
CDR3nt: TGTGCCAGCAGCCCGCTAGACAGGGTAGGGGTCGAAGCTTTCTTT
d_gene: TRBD1
j_gene: TRBJ1-1
v_gene: TRBV3-1/TRBV3-2
abundance: NA

CDR3aa: CSAPSLVQFF
CDR3nt: TGCAGTGCCCCCTCCTTGGTGCAGTTCTTC
d_gene: NA
j_gene: TRBJ2-1
v_gene: TRBV20-1
abundance: once

CDR3aa: CASSFSGTNYGYTF
CDR3nt: TGTGCCAGTAGCTTTAGTGGGACTAACTATGGCTACACCTTC
d_gene: NA
j_gene: TRBJ1-2
v_gene: TRBV19
abundance: NA

CDR3aa: CAWSLGGSYEQYF
CDR3nt: TGTGCCTGGAGTCTCGGCGGTTCCTACGAGCAGTACTTC
d_gene: NA
j_gene: TRBJ2-7
v_gene: TRBV30
abundance: NA

CDR3aa: CASSPLGNSNQPQHF
CDR3nt: TGTGCCAGCAGTCCTCTAGGGAACAGCAATCAGCCCCAGCATTTT
d_gene: NA
j_gene: TRBJ1-5
v_gene: TRBV27
abundance: few

CDR3aa: CASSGPGGYGYTF
CDR3nt: TGTGCCAGTTCGGGGCCAGGGGGCTATGGCTACACCTTC
d_gene: TRBD1
j_gene: TRBJ1-2
v_gene: TRBV6-6
abundance: NA

CDR3aa: CASSFDRNYGYTF
CDR3nt: TGTGCCAGCAGTTTTGACAGGAACTATGGCTACACCTTC
d_gene: NA
j_gene: TRBJ1-2
v_gene: TRBV12-3/TRBV12-4
abundance: NA

CDR3aa: CASSLAGTSGKGEQFF
CDR3nt: TGTGCCAGCAGTTTAGCCGGGACTAGCGGGAAGGGTGAGCAGTTCTTC
d_gene: TRBD2
j_gene: TRBJ2-1
v_gene: TRBV25-1
abundance: NA

CDR3aa: CAWSTGRRVDTQYF
CDR3nt: TGTGCCTGGAGCACCGGGAGGAGGGTAGATACGCAGTATTTT
d_gene: TRBD2
j_gene: TRBJ2-3
v_gene: TRBV30
abundance: NA

CDR3aa: CASSSTVSYEQYF
CDR3nt: TGTGCCAGCAGCTCTACAGTCTCCTACGAGCAGTACTTC
d_gene: NA
j_gene: TRBJ2-7
v_gene: TRBV7-8
abundance: NA

CDR3aa: CASSATSGRARGTQYF
CDR3nt: TGTGCCAGCAGCGCCACTAGCGGGAGGGCACGTGGCACGCAGTATTTT
d_gene: NA
j_gene: TRBJ2-3
v_gene: TRBV21-1
abundance: NA

CDR3aa: CASSESPSFGSSTDTQYF
CDR3nt: TGTGCCAGCAGTGAGAGCCCCTCCTTCGGGAGCAGTACAGATACGCAGTATTTT
d_gene: NA
j_gene: TRBJ2-3
v_gene: TRBV2
abundance: NA

CDR3aa: CSASPRSTDTQYF
CDR3nt: TGCAGTGCTAGTCCGCGGAGCACAGATACGCAGTATTTT
d_gene: NA
j_gene: TRBJ2-3
v_gene: TRBV20-1
abundance: NA

CDR3aa: CASSLAGTQPQHF
CDR3nt: TGTGCCAGCAGTTTAGCAGGGACCCAGCCCCAGCATTTT
d_gene: NA
j_gene: TRBJ1-5
v_gene: TRBV12-3/TRBV12-4
abundance: NA

CDR3aa: CASSPLVDIEAFF
CDR3nt: TGTGCCAGTAGCCCTCTTGTGGACATTGAAGCTTTCTTT
d_gene: NA
j_gene: TRBJ1-1
v_gene: TRBV19
abundance: NA

CDR3aa: CASSQDKHSPPGQFF
CDR3nt: TGTGCCAGCAGCCAAGATAAGCACTCTCCACCCGGGCAGTTCTTC
d_gene: NA
j_gene: TRBJ2-1
v_gene: TRBV4-2
abundance: NA

CDR3aa: CASSLSSRVSQPQHF
CDR3nt: TGTGCCAGCAGTTTATCGAGCAGGGTTAGTCAGCCCCAGCATTTT
d_gene: NA
j_gene: TRBJ1-5
v_gene: TRBV27
abundance: NA

CDR3aa: CASSPQGAVITTNEKLFF
CDR3nt: TGTGCCAGCAGTCCACAGGGGGCGGTGATTACAACTAATGAAAAACTGTTTTTT
d_gene: TRBD1
j_gene: TRBJ1-4
v_gene: TRBV6-2/TRBV6-3
abundance: NA

CDR3aa: CASSGQTSGPPETQYF
CDR3nt: TGTGCCAGCAGCGGCCAGACTAGCGGGCCTCCTGAGACCCAGTACTTC
d_gene: TRBD2
j_gene: TRBJ2-5
v_gene: TRBV7-9
abundance: NA

CDR3aa: CASSLVWEARHTEAFF
CDR3nt: TGTGCCAGCAGCTTAGTCTGGGAGGCGAGGCACACTGAAGCTTTCTTT
d_gene: NA
j_gene: TRBJ1-1
v_gene: TRBV7-8
abundance: NA

CDR3aa: CASSYSAQDHRTQYF
CDR3nt: TGTGCCAGCAGTTACTCGGCGCAGGACCATCGGACCCAGTACTTC
d_gene: NA
j_gene: TRBJ2-5
v_gene: TRBV6-2/TRBV6-3
abundance: NA

CDR3aa: CASSYRNEQFF
CDR3nt: TGTGCCAGCAGTTATCGCAATGAGCAGTTCTTC
d_gene: NA
j_gene: TRBJ2-1
v_gene: TRBV6-5
abundance: NA

CDR3aa: CASSSQTNTEAFF
CDR3nt: TGTGCCAGCAGCTCCCAGACGAACACTGAAGCTTTCTTT
d_gene: NA
j_gene: TRBJ1-1
v_gene: TRBV14
abundance: NA

CDR3aa: CASSSTGLGYGYTF
CDR3nt: TGTGCCAGCAGCTCGACAGGGTTGGGCTATGGCTACACCTTC
d_gene: TRBD1
j_gene: TRBJ1-2
v_gene: TRBV7-9
abundance: NA

CDR3aa: CASSPPGGNTEAFF
CDR3nt: TGTGCCAGCAGCCCACCGGGGGGGAACACTGAAGCTTTCTTT
d_gene: NA
j_gene: TRBJ1-1
v_gene: TRBV7-3
abundance: NA

CDR3aa: CASRWGNTEAFF
CDR3nt: TGTGCCAGCAGATGGGGTAACACTGAAGCTTTCTTT
d_gene: NA
j_gene: TRBJ1-1
v_gene: TRBV28
abundance: NA

CDR3aa: CASSPGTIRTDTQYF
CDR3nt: TGTGCCAGCAGCCCCGGGACTATTCGCACAGATACGCAGTATTTT
d_gene: TRBD2
j_gene: TRBJ2-3
v_gene: TRBV9
abundance: NA

CDR3aa: CASSFTQGSNYGYTF
CDR3nt: TGTGCCAGCAGTTTTACCCAGGGGAGTAACTATGGCTACACCTTC
d_gene: NA
j_gene: TRBJ1-2
v_gene: TRBV6-5
abundance: NA

CDR3aa: CASSPTGGGGYTF
CDR3nt: TGTGCCAGCAGCCCAACAGGGGGAGGTGGCTACACCTTC
d_gene: TRBD1
j_gene: TRBJ1-2
v_gene: TRBV5-8
abundance: NA

CDR3aa: CASSVASQGASYEQYF
CDR3nt: TGTGCCAGCAGCGTAGCCAGTCAGGGGGCCTCCTACGAGCAGTACTTC
d_gene: TRBD1
j_gene: TRBJ2-7
v_gene: TRBV9
abundance: NA

CDR3aa: CASSTPGAGAGEQFF
CDR3nt: TGTGCCAGCAGCACGCCAGGGGCAGGGGCGGGTGAGCAGTTCTTC
d_gene: NA
j_gene: TRBJ2-1
v_gene: TRBV7-9
abundance: NA

CDR3aa: CASSFADTSGRAWEQYF
CDR3nt: TGCGCCAGCAGCTTCGCTGATACTAGCGGGAGGGCGTGGGAGCAGTATTTT
d_gene: TRBD2
j_gene: TRBJ2-3
v_gene: TRBV5-1
abundance: NA

CDR3aa: CASSWASGQETQYF
CDR3nt: TGTGCCAGCAGCTGGGCCAGCGGACAAGAGACCCAGTACTTC
d_gene: NA
j_gene: TRBJ2-5
v_gene: TRBV5-6
abundance: NA